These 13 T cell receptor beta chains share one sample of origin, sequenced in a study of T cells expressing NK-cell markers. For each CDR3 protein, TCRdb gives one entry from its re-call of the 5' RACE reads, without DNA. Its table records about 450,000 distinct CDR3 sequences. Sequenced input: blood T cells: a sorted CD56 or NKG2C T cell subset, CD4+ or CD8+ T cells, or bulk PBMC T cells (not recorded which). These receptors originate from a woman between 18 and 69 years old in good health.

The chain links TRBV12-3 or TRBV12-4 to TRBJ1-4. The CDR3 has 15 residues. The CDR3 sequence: CASSSRLTTNEKLFF.

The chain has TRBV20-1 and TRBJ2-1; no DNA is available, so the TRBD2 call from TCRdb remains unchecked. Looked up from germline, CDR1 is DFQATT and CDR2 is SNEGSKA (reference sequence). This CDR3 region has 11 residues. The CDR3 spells CSASALEEQFF.

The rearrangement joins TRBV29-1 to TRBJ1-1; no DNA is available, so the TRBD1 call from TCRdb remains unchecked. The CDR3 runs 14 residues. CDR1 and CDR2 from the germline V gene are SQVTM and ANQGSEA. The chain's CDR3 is CSANGQSVNTEAFF.

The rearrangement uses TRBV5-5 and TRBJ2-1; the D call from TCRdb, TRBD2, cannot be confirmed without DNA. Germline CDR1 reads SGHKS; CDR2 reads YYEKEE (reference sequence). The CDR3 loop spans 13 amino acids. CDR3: CASRPTGPQTLFF.

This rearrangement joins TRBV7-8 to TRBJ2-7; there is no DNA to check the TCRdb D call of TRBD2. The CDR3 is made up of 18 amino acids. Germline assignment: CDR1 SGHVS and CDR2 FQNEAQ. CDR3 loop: CASSPEGGLAGVSYEQYF.

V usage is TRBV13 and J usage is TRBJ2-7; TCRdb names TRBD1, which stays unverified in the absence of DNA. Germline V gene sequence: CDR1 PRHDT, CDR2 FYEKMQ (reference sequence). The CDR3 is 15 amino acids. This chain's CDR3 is CASSQQGLLTYEQYF.

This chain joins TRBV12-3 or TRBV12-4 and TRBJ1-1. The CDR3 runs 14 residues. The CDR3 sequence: CASSSGLALTEAFF.

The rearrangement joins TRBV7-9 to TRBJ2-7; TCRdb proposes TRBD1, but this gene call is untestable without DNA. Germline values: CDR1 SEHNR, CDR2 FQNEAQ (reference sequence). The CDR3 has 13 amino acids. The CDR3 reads CASSQGKYYEQYF.

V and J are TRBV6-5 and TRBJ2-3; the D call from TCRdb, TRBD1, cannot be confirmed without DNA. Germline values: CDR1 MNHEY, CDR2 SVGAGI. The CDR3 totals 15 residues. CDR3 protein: CASSYSWGAADTQYF.

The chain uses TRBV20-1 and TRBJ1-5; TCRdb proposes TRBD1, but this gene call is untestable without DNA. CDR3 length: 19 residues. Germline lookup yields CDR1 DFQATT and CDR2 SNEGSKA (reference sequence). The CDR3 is CSARGWEAGGILGNQPQHF.

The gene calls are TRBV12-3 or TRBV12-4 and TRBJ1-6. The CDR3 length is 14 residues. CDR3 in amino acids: CASSRERVNSPLHF.

CDR3 sequence reads: CASSQPPQGVNEQFF. The J gene is TRBJ2-1, the V gene TRBV4-1; the D call from TCRdb, TRBD1, cannot be confirmed without DNA. This CDR3 has 15 residues. CDR1 MGHRA and CDR2 YSYEKL come from the germline V gene.

CDR3 residues: CASSYSGGRPYNEQFF. V and J are TRBV6-2 or TRBV6-3 and TRBJ2-1; with no DNA, the TCRdb D assignment of TRBD1 cannot be verified. Germline CDR1 is MNHEY and CDR2 is SVGEGT. The CDR3 contains 16 residues.